A selection of T cell receptor beta chains follows, all from one sample in a study of blood T cell repertoires in COVID-19. The repertoire was sequenced with immunoSEQ multiplex PCR; TCRdb's copy has only in-frame clones and lacks some. The sample carries under 400,000 clones, around 87% recorded once. The sequencing sample was made of PBMCs or T cells enriched from blood (not recorded which). These receptors originate from a middle-aged man in a cohort exposed to, infected with or recovered from COVID-19 (not recorded which). CDR3s include the opening cysteine and the closing phenylalanine or tryptophan. The D gene is left open where the match is weak. Some rows mark clone size as missing; the rest say once, few, many or name a class of expanded clone.

>-|TRBJ2-5|-|TRBV5-1
CASSLGAAQETQYF
>-|TRBJ2-7|-|TRBV3-1/TRBV3-2
CASSLTNYEQYF
>TRBD1|TRBJ1-2|once|TRBV7-9
CASSVQGAGGYTF
>TRBD1|TRBJ1-2|-|TRBV7-2
CASSYGQGAYGYTF
>TRBD1|TRBJ1-2|-|TRBV5-1
CASSVGQGGGYTF
>TRBD2|TRBJ2-1|few|TRBV29-1
CSVDLAGGDEQFF
>-|TRBJ2-6|-|TRBV5-1
CASSLTVSSGANVLTF
>TRBD1|TRBJ2-3|-|TRBV24-1
CATSEPTGGDTQYF
>-|TRBJ1-5|-|TRBV30
CAWSVDGIQPQHF
>TRBD2|TRBJ2-7|-|TRBV6-2/TRBV6-3
CASSKGLAGVRSYEQYF
>TRBD2|TRBJ2-7|-|TRBV10-2
CASSEGTSLYEQYF
>TRBD1|TRBJ1-2|-|TRBV29-1
CSVQLTGEAYGYTF
>-|TRBJ1-6|few|TRBV6-5
CASSPPQGPLHF
>TRBD2|TRBJ2-2|-|TRBV30
CAWSVGGRSTGELFF
>TRBD1|TRBJ1-1|-|TRBV30
CAWSPMTGSTEAFF
>-|TRBJ1-1|-|TRBV4-1
CASRRTVNTEAFF
>-|TRBJ2-7|-|TRBV7-9
CASSLVWAGSPYEQYF
>-|TRBJ1-1|medium-sized|TRBV7-6
CASSLDSTGTEAFF
>TRBD1|TRBJ1-2|-|TRBV6-5
CASSYTRGPGLYGYTF
>-|TRBJ1-1|-|TRBV12-2
CASRFWQGTEAFF
>TRBD2|TRBJ2-1|-|TRBV7-9
CASSFGGAPYNEQFF
>-|TRBJ1-2|-|TRBV7-9
CASSLGYVGYTF
>-|TRBJ1-4|-|TRBV19
CASSKNPGRTNEKLFF
>TRBD1|TRBJ1-2|-|TRBV30
CAWSSGQGLYGYTF
>-|TRBJ2-1|-|TRBV18
CASSPDGLAYNEQFF
>TRBD1|TRBJ1-3|-|TRBV5-4
CASSTYRGSGNTIYF
>-|TRBJ1-2|-|TRBV2
CASLRTVYGYTF
>TRBD1|TRBJ2-5|-|TRBV30
CAWRTAGTGGTWTQYF
>-|TRBJ1-5|-|TRBV3-1/TRBV3-2
CASSPRDSNQPQHF
>-|TRBJ1-1|-|TRBV11-2
CASSLFRGRTEAFF
>TRBD1|TRBJ1-3|-|TRBV19
CASRGDSFSGNTIYF
>TRBD2|TRBJ2-7|-|TRBV5-1
CASSSGGLAFEQYF
>-|TRBJ2-6|-|TRBV19
CASSTGRGSGANVLTF
>TRBD2|TRBJ2-5|-|TRBV9
CASSVGVGGQETQYF
>-|TRBJ2-2|-|TRBV18
CASSLDKTGELFF
>-|TRBJ1-5|once|TRBV7-8
CASSLAGGGSNQPQHF
>-|TRBJ2-7|-|TRBV21-1
CASSVATGAEQYF
>-|TRBJ2-7|-|TRBV18
CASSPSGGRTYEQYF
>-|TRBJ2-3|once|TRBV19
CASSIASGTDTQYF
>TRBD2|TRBJ2-3|-|TRBV5-4
CASSLVLAGGGDTQYF
>TRBD1|TRBJ1-1|-|TRBV30
CAWGTGVLATEAFF
>-|TRBJ2-3|-|TRBV7-2
CASSLAEGAGTDTQYF
>TRBD2|TRBJ2-1|-|TRBV11-3
CASSGLAGTRFF
>-|TRBJ2-7|-|TRBV30
CAWSERAGPSYEQYF
>-|TRBJ2-1|-|TRBV5-1
CASSVGQRHNEQFF
>TRBD2|TRBJ2-5|-|TRBV28
CASTSPGGRFQETQYF
>-|TRBJ1-5|-|TRBV2
CASSESGGGNQPQHF
>-|TRBJ1-5|-|TRBV28
CASSKGNNQPQHF
>TRBD1|TRBJ1-2|-|TRBV15
CATSRDIGTGGLGYTF
>-|TRBJ2-1|-|TRBV7-8
CASSSWGAYNEQFF
>-|TRBJ1-2|-|TRBV28
CASSLTGPYGYTF